A single sample gave rise to the 21 T cell receptor beta chains below, sequenced in a study of shared clonotypes between healthy human individuals. Libraries were prepared by immunoSEQ multiplex PCR; TCRdb keeps only in-frame clonotypes and omits some of them. The sample has roughly 2.5 million clones; around nine tenths are singletons. The sample was naive CD4+ T cells sorted from blood. Subset given: CD45RA+ positively selected. The receptors were gathered from a man aged 18 to 35 in good health.

Comments on this clone: This sample includes further DNA sequences coding for the same CDR3. This CDR3 is CASSLEQGITEAFF. The CDR3 region has the DNA TGCGCCAGCAGCTTGGAACAGGGAATCACTGAAGCTTTCTTT. The J gene is TRBJ1-1, the V gene TRBV5-1; D possibly corresponds to TRBD1 (6 bases). Germline V CDR1 and CDR2: SGHRS, YFSETQ. CDR3 length: 14 amino acids. V was pared by 0 bases and J by 4 bases, with 10 bases between.

Here the CDR3 DNA reads TGTGCCAGCAGCCAAGAGAGGGGAGGGAGCGGGAGAACCTACGAGCAGTACTTC. Its translation: CASSQERGGSGRTYEQYF. The chain carries TRBV4-2 and TRBJ2-7; 8 positions match TRBD2. The V and J ends lost 0 bases and 2 bases, in that order; junction bases with no gene match: 12. CDR3 size: 18 residues. The germline V gene encodes CDR1 LGHNA and CDR2 YNFKEQ.

The chain is built from TRBV12-2 and TRBJ1-4. TRBV12-2 is listed as a pseudogene. This CDR3 is built from 14 residues. DNA for the CDR3: TGTGCAAGTCGCTTAGAGGGGAGGAGAGAAAAACTGTTTTTT. Protein sequence: CASRLEGRREKLFF.

The gene calls are TRBV30 and TRBJ2-7; tentatively, D is TRBD1 (5 bases). From germline, CDR1 is GTSNPN and CDR2 SVGIG (reference sequence). This CDR3 contains 14 residues. The ends were cut back, 3 bases at V and 5 bases at J, with 17 bases in the middle. CDR3 in amino acids: CAWSPTQGWHEQYF. The DNA of the CDR3 is TGTGCCTGGAGCCCGACCCAGGGCTGGCACGAGCAGTACTTC. Full variable domain (rest looked up from reference TRBV30 and TRBJ2-7): SQTIHQWPATLVQPVGSPLSLECTVEGTSNPNLYWYRQAAGRGLQLLFYSVGIGQISSEVPQNLSASRPQDRQFILSSKKLLLSDSGFYLCAWSPTQGWHEQYFGPGTRLTVT.

The chain joins TRBV4-1 to TRBJ1-5; 9 bases match TRBD1. Germline loops: CDR1 MGHRA, CDR2 YSYEKL. This CDR3 contains 15 residues. V dropped 5 bases and J dropped 1; count of bases not matched to a gene: 3. Written as DNA, the CDR3 is TGCGCCAGCAGCGCGACAGGGGGGAGCAATCAGCCCCAGCATTTT. It yields the protein CASSATGGSNQPQHF.

The V gene is TRBV9, the J gene TRBJ1-6; maybe TRBD1 (5 bases). The CDR3 is 15 amino acids. Between the trimmed V and J ends, which lost 0 bases and 9 bases, there was a span of 13 bases. Germline V gives CDR1 SGDLS, CDR2 YYNGEE. This chain's CDR3 is CASSVGREGGSPLHF. The CDR3 DNA is TGTGCCAGCAGCGTAGGCAGGGAAGGTGGTTCACCCCTCCACTTT.

V gene TRBV7-2 combines with J gene TRBJ1-3; D remains ambiguous. CDR3 length equals 15 residues. Trimming stripped 4 bases from V and 2 bases from J, with 12 bases between. Germline lookup yields CDR1 SGHTA and CDR2 FQGNSA. For the CDR3, the DNA is TGTGCCAGCAGCTGGGCGCCCAGCCCTGGAAACACCATATATTTT. Its translation: CASSWAPSPGNTIYF.

The rearrangement joins TRBV15 to TRBJ1-2, with a tentative D call TRBD1 (5 bases). The CDR3 loop spans 15 amino acids. The ends were cut back, 3 bases at V and 4 bases at J, with 15 bases in the middle. Germline assignment: CDR1 LNHNV and CDR2 YYDKDF (reference sequence). CDR3 DNA sequence: TGTGCCACCAGCAGTGGAATGGGGACCTCCTATGGCTACACCTTC. It codes for CATSSGMGTSYGYTF.

The chain carries TRBV5-4 and TRBJ2-1, with a tentative D call TRBD2 (6 bases). With 1 base removed from V and 7 bases from J, the gap between germline ends came to 18 bases. Germline loops: CDR1 SGHNT, CDR2 YYREEE (reference sequence). CDR3 length: 16 residues. CDR3 in DNA: TGTGCCAGCAGCTTGAATCCCACGGGAGTCCGTAATGAGCAGTTCTTC. Protein product: CASSLNPTGVRNEQFF.

The chain has TRBV2 and TRBJ1-1, with 10 bases that match TRBD1. The germline gives CDR1 SNHLY, CDR2 FYNNEI. V shed 6 bases and J 1 base; nucleotides not matched to a gene: 14. The CDR3 spans 18 residues. For the CDR3, the DNA is TGTGCCAGCAGGAAGATCGGGACAGGGGACCTACAGAACACTGAAGCTTTCTTT. This sequence encodes CASRKIGTGDLQNTEAFF.

The rearrangement links TRBV4-1 to TRBJ2-5; D unresolved. The ends were cut back, 0 bases at V and 10 bases at J, with 12 bases in the middle. CDR3 length equals 13 residues. The germline gives CDR1 MGHRA, CDR2 YSYEKL. The DNA for the CDR3 is TGCGCCAGCAGCCAAGACGGGTTGCGCGGCCAGTACTTC. Amino acids: CASSQDGLRGQYF.

This clone has just one count. Germline is not matched at one junction end, which may reflect a read error. The chain uses TRBV30 and TRBJ2-7, with TRBD2 matching 7 bases. The CDR3 loop spans 13 amino acids. The germline CDR1 and CDR2 sequences are GTSNPN and SVGIG (reference sequence). As DNA, the CDR3 is TGTGCCTGGACCCGCCTCAGCGGGGACCCCTCGCTCTTC. Translating it yields CAWTRLSGDPSLF.

A few counts support this clone. J is TRBJ1-2 and V is TRBV4-3; D gene uncertain. The ends were cut back, 0 bases at V and 8 bases at J, with 13 bases in the middle. Germline CDR1 LGHNA, CDR2 YSLEER. CDR3 length: 14 residues. The CDR3 reads CASSQEEGMGGYTF. CDR3 coding DNA: TGCGCCAGCAGCCAAGAGGAGGGAATGGGAGGCTACACCTTC.

The chain is built from TRBV11-2 and TRBJ2-7, with 8 nucleotides matching TRBD2. The CDR3 runs to 17 residues. V shed 4 bases, J shed 2 bases, and the junction held 13 bases outside the gene matches. The germline CDR1 and CDR2 sequences are SGHAT and FQNNGV. This chain's CDR3 is CASSSPALAGGAYEQYF. CDR3 nucleotides: TGTGCCAGCAGCTCTCCCGCGCTGGCGGGAGGTGCCTACGAGCAGTACTTC.

This chain uses TRBV5-1 with TRBJ1-4; possible D gene TRBD1, 6 bases. The CDR3 runs 16 residues. V lost 4 bases and J lost 2, with 15 bases in between. Germline CDR1 SGHRS, CDR2 YFSETQ. This CDR3 is CASSEIQGSTNEKLFF. CDR3 nucleotide sequence: TGCGCCAGCAGCGAAATACAGGGTTCCACTAATGAAAAACTGTTTTTT.

The chain employs TRBV5-1 and TRBJ1-1, with a weak D call TRBD1 (6 bases). The germline V gene encodes CDR1 SGHRS and CDR2 YFSETQ. The CDR3 extends over 13 amino acids. With 4 bases removed from V and 4 bases from J, the gap between germline ends came to 11 bases. CDR3 amino acids: CASSPQDSTEAFF. CDR3 nucleotide sequence: TGCGCCAGCAGCCCCCAGGACAGCACTGAAGCTTTCTTT.

The V gene is TRBV6-6, the J gene TRBJ2-7; D gene ambiguous. This CDR3 has 15 amino acids. Germline assignment: CDR1 MNHNY and CDR2 SVGAGI (reference sequence). The V end was cut by 4 bases, the J end by 3 bases, with 16 bases between. CDR3 coding DNA: TGTGCCAGCAGTTCTACCGGGTTTCGCGTCTACGAGCAGTACTTC. As protein: CASSSTGFRVYEQYF.

The chain recombines TRBV28 with TRBJ2-1; tentatively, D is TRBD1 or TRBD2 (5 bases each). The CDR3 sequence is 11 residues long. Germline V gene lookup returns CDR1 MDHEN and CDR2 SYDVKM. V gave up 8 bases and J gave up 6 bases, with 8 bases separating them. The CDR3 DNA follows: TGTGCCAGCGGGGGATTCAATGAGCAGTTCTTC. Its translation is CASGGFNEQFF.

CDR3 in amino acids: CASSKEAGSTGEQYF. CDR3 nucleotide sequence: TGCGCCAGCAGCAAAGAGGCGGGGTCTACGGGCGAGCAGTACTTC. This chain uses TRBV5-1 with TRBJ2-7; D is perhaps TRBD2 (6 bases). The CDR3 extends over 15 amino acids. V lost 4 bases to trimming and J lost 6 bases, with 20 bases between them. Germline CDR1 SGHRS, CDR2 YFSETQ. The variable domain in full, completed from reference TRBV5-1 and TRBJ2-7, reads KAGVTQTPRYLIKTRGQQVTLSCSPISGHRSVSWYQQTPGQGLQFLFEYFSETQRNKGNFPGRFSGRQFSNSRSEMNVSTLELGDSALYLCASSKEAGSTGEQYFGPGTRLTVT.

Worth noting for this clone: The same CDR3 can be traced to other DNA sequences in this sample. The chain links TRBV18 to TRBJ1-2, with D unclear. The CDR3 is 13 residues long. Germline V gives CDR1 KGHSH, CDR2 LQKENI. V was clipped by 2 bases and J by 3 bases, with 7 bases between them. The CDR3 DNA reads as TGTGCCAGCTCACCAGCGGGCGACTATGGCTACACCTTC. Translated: CASSPAGDYGYTF.

The sample holds one count of this clone. The chain carries TRBV6-1 and TRBJ1-5, with D unresolved. Per the germline V gene, CDR1 is MNHNS and CDR2 is SASEGT. The CDR3 has 15 amino acids. The ends were cut back, 1 base at V and 4 bases at J, with 11 bases in the middle. CDR3 loop: CASSEVRALNQPQHF. The DNA for the CDR3 is TGTGCCAGCAGTGAAGTAAGGGCACTGAATCAGCCCCAGCATTTT.